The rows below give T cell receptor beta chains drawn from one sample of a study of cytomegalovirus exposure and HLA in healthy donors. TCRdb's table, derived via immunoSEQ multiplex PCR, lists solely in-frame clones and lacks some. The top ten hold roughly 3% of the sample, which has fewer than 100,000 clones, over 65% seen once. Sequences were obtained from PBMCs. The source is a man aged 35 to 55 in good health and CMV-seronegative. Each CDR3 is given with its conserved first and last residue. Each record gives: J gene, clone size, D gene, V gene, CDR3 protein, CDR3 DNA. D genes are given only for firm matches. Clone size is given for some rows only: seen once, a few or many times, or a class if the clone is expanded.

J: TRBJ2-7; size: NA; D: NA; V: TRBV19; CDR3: CASSIPGTPTHEQYF; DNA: TGTGCCAGTAGTATCCCCGGGACACCGACCCACGAGCAGTACTTC
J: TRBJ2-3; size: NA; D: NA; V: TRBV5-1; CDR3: CASSLMQGNTDTQYF; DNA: TGCGCCAGCAGCTTGATGCAGGGGAACACAGATACGCAGTATTTT
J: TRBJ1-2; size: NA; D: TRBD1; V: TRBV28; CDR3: CASRTQGENYGYTF; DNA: TGTGCCAGCAGGACACAGGGGGAAAACTATGGCTACACCTTC
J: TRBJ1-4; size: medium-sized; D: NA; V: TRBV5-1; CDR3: CASSLPGDELFF; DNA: TGCGCCAGCAGCTTACCAGGCGATGAACTGTTTTTT
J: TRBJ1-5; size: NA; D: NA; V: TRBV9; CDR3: CASSVGGSNQPQHF; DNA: TGTGCCAGCAGCGTAGGCGGTAGCAATCAGCCCCAGCATTTT
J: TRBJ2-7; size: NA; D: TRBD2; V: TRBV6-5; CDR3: CASRTSGGAPYEQYF; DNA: TGTGCCAGCAGGACTAGCGGGGGGGCACCCTACGAGCAGTACTTC
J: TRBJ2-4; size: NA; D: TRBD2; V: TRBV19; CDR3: CASSIGTSGLAKNIQYF; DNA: TGTGCCAGTAGTATAGGGACTAGCGGGTTAGCCAAAAACATTCAGTACTTC
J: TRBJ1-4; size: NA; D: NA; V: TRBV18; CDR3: CASSPRAPTATNEKLFF; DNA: TGTGCCAGCTCACCAAGGGCGCCGACAGCAACTAATGAAAAACTGTTTTTT
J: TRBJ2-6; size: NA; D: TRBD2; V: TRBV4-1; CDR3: CASAKTGTSGIASGANVLTF; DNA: TGCGCCAGCGCTAAGACGGGGACTAGCGGGATTGCCTCTGGGGCCAACGTCCTGACTTTC
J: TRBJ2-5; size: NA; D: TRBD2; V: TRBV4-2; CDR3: CASSPGELAGFVETQYF; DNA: TGTGCCAGCAGCCCTGGGGAACTAGCGGGTTTTGTAGAGACCCAGTACTTC
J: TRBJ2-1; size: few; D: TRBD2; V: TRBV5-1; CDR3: CASSLGLAGGPGDEQFF; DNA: TGCGCCAGCAGCTTGGGACTAGCGGGAGGGCCGGGGGATGAGCAGTTCTTC
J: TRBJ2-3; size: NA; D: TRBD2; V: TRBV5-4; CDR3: CASSRGGAGDPTDTQYF; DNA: TGTGCCAGCAGCCGGGGAGGGGCGGGGGACCCCACAGATACGCAGTATTTT
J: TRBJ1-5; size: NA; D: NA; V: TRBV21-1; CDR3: CASSTGTGTGGWIQPQHF; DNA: TGTGCCAGCAGCACGGGGACCGGGACAGGGGGATGGATTCAGCCCCAGCATTTT
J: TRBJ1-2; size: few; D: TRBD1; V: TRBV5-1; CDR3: CASSSTGTGGVYGYTF; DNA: TGCGCCAGCAGCTCAACTGGGACAGGCGGGGTTTATGGCTACACCTTC
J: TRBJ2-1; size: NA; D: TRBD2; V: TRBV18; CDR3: CASSPLSLSGGIYNEQFF; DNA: TGTGCCAGCTCACCACTAAGTCTAAGCGGGGGCATCTACAATGAGCAGTTCTTC
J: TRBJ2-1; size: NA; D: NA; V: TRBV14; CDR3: CASSQVPTVYNEQFF; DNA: TGTGCCAGCAGCCAAGTACCTACCGTCTACAATGAGCAGTTCTTC
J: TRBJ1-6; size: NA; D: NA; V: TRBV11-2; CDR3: CASSPEEQGSSPLHF; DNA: TGTGCCAGCAGCCCCGAAGAGCAGGGGAGTTCACCCCTCCACTTT
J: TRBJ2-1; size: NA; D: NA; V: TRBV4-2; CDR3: CASSQRQGIEQFF; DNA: TGTGCCAGCAGCCAAAGGCAGGGGATTGAGCAGTTCTTC
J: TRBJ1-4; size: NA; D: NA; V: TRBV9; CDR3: CASSQGLGEKLFF; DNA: TGTGCCAGCTCGCAGGGGTTGGGTGAAAAACTGTTTTTT
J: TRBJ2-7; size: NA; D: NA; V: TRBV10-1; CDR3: CASSESRVTPYEQYF; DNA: TGCGCCAGCAGTGAGTCCCGCGTAACTCCCTACGAGCAGTACTTC
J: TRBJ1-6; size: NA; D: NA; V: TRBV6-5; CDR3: CASSQDRNNSPLHF; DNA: TGTGCCAGCAGTCAAGACAGGAACAATTCACCCCTCCACTTT
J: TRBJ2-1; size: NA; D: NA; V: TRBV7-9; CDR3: CASSLAGSWEQFF; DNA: TGTGCCAGCAGCCTGGCGGGGTCATGGGAGCAGTTCTTC
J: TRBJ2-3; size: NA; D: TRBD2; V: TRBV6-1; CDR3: CASSETSGGYTDTQYF; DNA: TGTGCCAGCAGTGAGACTAGCGGGGGTTACACAGATACGCAGTATTTT
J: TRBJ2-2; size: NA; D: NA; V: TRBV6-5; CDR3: CASRQVAGELFF; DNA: TGTGCCAGCAGACAGGTTGCCGGGGAGCTGTTTTTT
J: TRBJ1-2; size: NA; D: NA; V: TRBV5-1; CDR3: CASSFGGAGGYTF; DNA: TGCGCCAGCAGCTTTGGAGGGGCGGGAGGCTACACCTTC
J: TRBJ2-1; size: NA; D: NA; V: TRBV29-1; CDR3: CSVRQGLGEQFF; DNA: TGCAGCGTAAGGCAGGGGTTAGGTGAGCAGTTCTTC
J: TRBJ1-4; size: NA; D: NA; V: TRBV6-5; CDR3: CASRSTGSEKLFF; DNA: TGTGCCAGCAGATCCACAGGTTCTGAAAAACTGTTTTTT
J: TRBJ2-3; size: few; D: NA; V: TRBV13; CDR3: CASSSRDRPGHSTDTQYF; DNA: TGTGCCAGCAGCTCTAGGGATAGGCCGGGACATAGCACAGATACGCAGTATTTT
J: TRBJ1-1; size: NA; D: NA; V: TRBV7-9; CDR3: CASSFSAEAFF; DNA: TGTGCCAGCAGCTTCTCAGCTGAAGCTTTCTTT
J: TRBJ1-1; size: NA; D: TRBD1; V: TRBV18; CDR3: CASSRLDRGIEAFF; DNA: TGTGCCAGCTCACGATTAGACAGGGGGATTGAAGCTTTCTTT
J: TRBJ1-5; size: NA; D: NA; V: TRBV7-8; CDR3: CASSSRTGNQPQHF; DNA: TGTGCCAGCAGCTCCCGGACAGGCAATCAGCCCCAGCATTTT
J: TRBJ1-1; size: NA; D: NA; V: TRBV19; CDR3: CASRGIQMTGTEAFF; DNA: TGTGCCAGTAGGGGAATACAGATGACGGGGACTGAAGCTTTCTTT
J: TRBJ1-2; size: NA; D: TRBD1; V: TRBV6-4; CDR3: CASKATGGSGYTF; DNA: TGTGCCAGCAAAGCGACAGGGGGCTCTGGCTACACCTTC
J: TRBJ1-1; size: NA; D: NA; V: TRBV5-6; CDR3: CASSLDRWLGGAFF; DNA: TGTGCCAGCAGCTTGGATCGATGGTTGGGGGGAGCTTTCTTT
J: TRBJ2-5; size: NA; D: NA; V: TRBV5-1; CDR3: CASSFFRSFQETQYF; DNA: TGCGCCAGCAGCTTTTTCCGTAGCTTCCAAGAGACCCAGTACTTC
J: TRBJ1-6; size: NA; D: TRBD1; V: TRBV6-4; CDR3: CASSDQTGSSPLHF; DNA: TGTGCCAGCAGTGACCAGACAGGGAGTTCACCCCTCCACTTT
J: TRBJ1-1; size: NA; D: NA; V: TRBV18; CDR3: CASSPGGNTEAFF; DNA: TGTGCCAGCTCACCCGGGGGGAACACTGAAGCTTTCTTT
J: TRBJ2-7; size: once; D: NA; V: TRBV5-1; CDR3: CASSSLDSSYEQYF; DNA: TGCGCCAGCAGCTCTTTGGACAGCTCCTACGAGCAGTACTTC
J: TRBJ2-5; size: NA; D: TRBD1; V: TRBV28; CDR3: CASSSRDRYQETQYF; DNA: TGTGCCAGCAGTTCCCGGGACAGGTACCAAGAGACCCAGTACTTC
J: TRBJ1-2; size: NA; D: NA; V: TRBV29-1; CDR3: CSVSMGSNYGYTF; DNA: TGCAGCGTTTCTATGGGCTCTAACTATGGCTACACCTTC
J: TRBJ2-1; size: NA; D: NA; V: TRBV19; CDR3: CASSTGDFSYNEQFF; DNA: TGTGCCAGTAGTACAGGGGATTTCTCCTACAATGAGCAGTTCTTC
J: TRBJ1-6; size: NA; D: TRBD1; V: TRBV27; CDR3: CASSWAGQGNSPLHF; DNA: TGTGCCAGCAGTTGGGCCGGACAGGGTAATTCACCCCTCCACTTT
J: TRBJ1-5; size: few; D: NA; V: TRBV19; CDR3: CASSSHTDLSQHF; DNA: TGTGCCAGTAGTTCTCACACCGATTTATCCCAGCATTTT
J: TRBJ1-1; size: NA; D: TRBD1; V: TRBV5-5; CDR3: CASSGGTGYTEAFF; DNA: TGTGCCAGCAGCGGGGGGACAGGGTACACTGAAGCTTTCTTT
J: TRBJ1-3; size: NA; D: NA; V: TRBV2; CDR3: CAKKTTGSGNTIYF; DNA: TGTGCCAAAAAAACGACAGGCTCTGGAAACACCATATATTTT
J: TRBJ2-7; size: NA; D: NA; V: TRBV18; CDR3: CASSPGSYEQYF; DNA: TGTGCCAGCTCACCAGGCAGCTACGAGCAGTACTTC
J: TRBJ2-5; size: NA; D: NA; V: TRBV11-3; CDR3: CASSLYGGKGQETQYF; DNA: TGTGCCAGCAGCTTATACGGAGGAAAGGGACAAGAGACCCAGTACTTC
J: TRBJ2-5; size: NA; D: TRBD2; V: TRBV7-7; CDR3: CASSPGGSGLETQYF; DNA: TGTGCCAGCAGCCCCGGGGGTAGCGGGTTAGAGACCCAGTACTTC
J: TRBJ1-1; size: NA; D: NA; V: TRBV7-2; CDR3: CASSFFLRAANTEAFF; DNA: TGTGCCAGCAGCTTTTTCTTGCGGGCGGCGAACACTGAAGCTTTCTTT
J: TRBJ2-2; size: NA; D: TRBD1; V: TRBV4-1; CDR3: CASSQDREQGDAPGELFF; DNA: TGCGCCAGCAGCCAAGATAGGGAACAGGGGGACGCTCCCGGGGAGCTGTTTTTT
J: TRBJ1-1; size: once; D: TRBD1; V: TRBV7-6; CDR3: CASSARQGAAEAFF; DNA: TGTGCCAGCAGCGCCCGACAGGGGGCAGCTGAAGCTTTCTTT
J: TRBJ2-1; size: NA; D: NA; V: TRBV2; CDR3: CASSTSHEQFF; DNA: TGTGCCAGCAGTACTTCCCATGAGCAGTTCTTC
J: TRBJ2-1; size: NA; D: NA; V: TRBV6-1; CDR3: CASSGQYNEQFF; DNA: TGTGCCAGCAGTGGACAGTACAATGAGCAGTTCTTC
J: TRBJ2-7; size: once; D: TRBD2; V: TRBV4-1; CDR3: CASSRGLAGASYEQYF; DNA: TGCGCCAGCAGCCGAGGACTAGCGGGGGCCTCCTACGAGCAGTACTTC
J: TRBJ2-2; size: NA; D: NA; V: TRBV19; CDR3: CASTSANTGELFF; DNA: TGTGCCAGTACGTCCGCGAACACCGGGGAGCTGTTTTTT
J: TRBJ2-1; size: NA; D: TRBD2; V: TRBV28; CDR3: CASSLPSGSSYNEQFF; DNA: TGTGCCAGCAGTTTACCTAGCGGAAGCTCCTACAATGAGCAGTTCTTC
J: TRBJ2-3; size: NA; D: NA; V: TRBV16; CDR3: CASTRTREGDTQYF; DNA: TGTGCCAGCACTCGGACCAGGGAAGGCGATACGCAGTATTTT
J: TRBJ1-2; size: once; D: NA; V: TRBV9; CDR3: CASSTGQLSYGYTF; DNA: TGTGCCAGCAGCACAGGACAGCTATCCTATGGCTACACCTTC
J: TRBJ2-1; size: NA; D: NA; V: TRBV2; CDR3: CASSESESYNEQFF; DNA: TGTGCCAGCAGTGAGTCGGAGTCCTACAATGAGCAGTTCTTC
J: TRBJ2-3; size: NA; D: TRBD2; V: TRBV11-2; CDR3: CASSLRPMAGGTDTQYF; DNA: TGTGCCAGCAGCTTACGGCCCATGGCGGGAGGGACAGATACGCAGTATTTT